The entry that follows covers one TCR beta chain sequence. The antigen is not known. A 6-nucleotide sample barcode was carried by the UMIs, which template switching added. TCRdb reprocessed the 5' RACE reads and stores each CDR3 protein as one record, lacking DNA. This repertoire includes 200,000 to 250,000 distinct CDR3 sequences. The data derive from a study of monozygotic twins with inflammatory bowel disease. Whole-study results and caveats: The analysis failed to separate different T cell subtypes. Patient-specific immunosuppressive treatments may have made repertoires more variable.

The germline V gene encodes CDR1 LNHDA and CDR2 SQIVND (reference sequence). The CDR3 has 13 residues. The source of this sequence is a human donor with ulcerative colitis or Crohn's disease, or a healthy co-twin of an affected twin (not recorded which). The chain is built from TRBV19 and TRBJ2-3; the D call from TCRdb, TRBD1, cannot be confirmed without DNA. Material for sequencing was blood. The CDR3 sequence: CASSGGDTDTQYF.